The sample holds one count of the clone carrying this T cell receptor (beta chain). Using immunoSEQ multiplex PCR, the repertoire was profiled, and TCRdb retains in-frame clones only, with some absent. The sample shows roughly 47,000 clones, roughly 94% of them seen only once. The record originates from a study of T cell changes during pregnancy in multiple sclerosis. The CDR3 has 12 amino acids. V lost 2 bases to trimming and J lost 7 bases; unmatched junction nucleotides: 4. Germline values: CDR1 GTSNPN, CDR2 SVGIG (reference sequence). This specimen was CD8+ T cells from peripheral blood mononuclear cells, taken before pregnancy. This chain joins TRBV30 and TRBJ1-2; 7 bases align to TRBD1. This TCR came from a female donor with multiple sclerosis, enrolled in a pregnancy study. The CDR3 DNA reads as TGTGCCTGGAGTCCGACAGGGTTTGGCTACACCTTC. Protein: CAWSPTGFGYTF.